A selection of T cell receptor beta chains follows, all from one sample in a study of blood T cell repertoires in COVID-19. Sequenced by immunoSEQ multiplex PCR; TCRdb stores in-frame clones only, minus some. The sample contains about 70,000 clones, around 87% of which appear only once. Sequencing input: peripheral blood. The receptors here all came from a human donor in a cohort sampled during active COVID-19. Each CDR3 is given with its conserved first and last residue. Fields, in order: D gene, clone size, V gene, J gene, CDR3 DNA, CDR3 protein. The D gene is left open where the match is weak. Only part of the rows carry a size: once, few, many, or a class if the clone is expanded.

d_gene: -; abundance: -; v_gene: TRBV7-2; j_gene: TRBJ2-7; CDR3nt: TGTGCCAGCAGCTTAGGGGGCACCGACTCCTACGAGCAGTACTTC; CDR3aa: CASSLGGTDSYEQYF
d_gene: -; abundance: -; v_gene: TRBV4-1; j_gene: TRBJ2-7; CDR3nt: TGCGCCAGCAGCCAAGATGGCTGGTCAGGGGTTAAGCAAACCCGCTACGAGCAGTACTTC; CDR3aa: CASSQDGWSGVKQTRYEQYF
d_gene: TRBD1; abundance: few; v_gene: TRBV5-6; j_gene: TRBJ1-6; CDR3nt: TGTGCCAGCAGCTTGGACAGGGGTGGAAGTTCACCCCTCCACTTT; CDR3aa: CASSLDRGGSSPLHF
d_gene: -; abundance: -; v_gene: TRBV5-8; j_gene: TRBJ1-1; CDR3nt: TGTGCCAGCAGCTTGTCGGGGGGTTGGACTGAAGCTTTCTTT; CDR3aa: CASSLSGGWTEAFF
d_gene: TRBD1; abundance: -; v_gene: TRBV6-5; j_gene: TRBJ1-1; CDR3nt: TGTGCCAGCAGTCCGACAGGGGGACCCACTGAAGCTTTCTTT; CDR3aa: CASSPTGGPTEAFF
d_gene: TRBD1; abundance: -; v_gene: TRBV15; j_gene: TRBJ1-1; CDR3nt: TGTGCCACCAGGAGACAGGGGGCGCGTGAAGCTTTCTTT; CDR3aa: CATRRQGAREAFF
d_gene: TRBD1; abundance: -; v_gene: TRBV6-4; j_gene: TRBJ1-5; CDR3nt: TGTGCCAGCAGCGAACCACAGGGGCCGGTAAATCAGCCCCAGCATTTT; CDR3aa: CASSEPQGPVNQPQHF
d_gene: -; abundance: -; v_gene: TRBV9; j_gene: TRBJ1-2; CDR3nt: TGTGCCAGCAGCGTAGGCCAGGGGCCCTATGGCTACACCTTC; CDR3aa: CASSVGQGPYGYTF
d_gene: -; abundance: -; v_gene: TRBV3-1/TRBV3-2; j_gene: TRBJ2-5; CDR3nt: TGTGCCAGCAGCCAAGAATCGGGGATACAAGAGACCCAGTACTTC; CDR3aa: CASSQESGIQETQYF
d_gene: TRBD1; abundance: -; v_gene: TRBV5-1; j_gene: TRBJ2-1; CDR3nt: TGCGCCAGCAGACGGGACAGGGTCTCCTACAATGAGCAGTTCTTC; CDR3aa: CASRRDRVSYNEQFF
d_gene: TRBD1; abundance: -; v_gene: TRBV2; j_gene: TRBJ1-2; CDR3nt: TGTGCCAGCAGTGAAAGGGACAGGGATGGCTACACCTTC; CDR3aa: CASSERDRDGYTF
d_gene: TRBD2; abundance: -; v_gene: TRBV7-2; j_gene: TRBJ2-7; CDR3nt: TGTGCCAGCAGCTTAAATCTTCTAGCGGTCGAGCAGTACTTC; CDR3aa: CASSLNLLAVEQYF
d_gene: -; abundance: -; v_gene: TRBV29-1; j_gene: TRBJ2-3; CDR3nt: TGCAGCGTTCAGAGGGGGGGCCCAGATACGCAGTATTTT; CDR3aa: CSVQRGGPDTQYF
d_gene: TRBD1; abundance: -; v_gene: TRBV19; j_gene: TRBJ1-2; CDR3nt: TGTGCCAGTAGTCGGACAGGGGGTCCCTCTGTCGGGGGCTATGGCTACACCTTC; CDR3aa: CASSRTGGPSVGGYGYTF
d_gene: TRBD1; abundance: -; v_gene: TRBV6-2/TRBV6-3; j_gene: TRBJ1-5; CDR3nt: TGTGCCAGCAGTTATGTGAGGACAGGAGACCTTAGCAATCAGCCCCAGCATTTT; CDR3aa: CASSYVRTGDLSNQPQHF
d_gene: TRBD1; abundance: -; v_gene: TRBV5-1; j_gene: TRBJ2-7; CDR3nt: TGCGCCAGCAGCTTGGGTTTTGACAGGGTCACCTACGAGCAGTACTTC; CDR3aa: CASSLGFDRVTYEQYF
d_gene: -; abundance: -; v_gene: TRBV3-1/TRBV3-2; j_gene: TRBJ1-1; CDR3nt: TGTGCCAGCAGCCAGCAGGGCGACACTGAAGCTTTCTTT; CDR3aa: CASSQQGDTEAFF
d_gene: TRBD1; abundance: -; v_gene: TRBV7-2; j_gene: TRBJ2-2; CDR3nt: TGTGCCAGCAAGAACCAGGGGGTGCGTGGTACCGGGGAGCTGTTTTTT; CDR3aa: CASKNQGVRGTGELFF
d_gene: TRBD2; abundance: -; v_gene: TRBV3-1/TRBV3-2; j_gene: TRBJ2-3; CDR3nt: TGTGCCAGCAGCCGCCTCCCCCAGACTAGCGAGGCAGATACGCAGTATTTT; CDR3aa: CASSRLPQTSEADTQYF
d_gene: -; abundance: -; v_gene: TRBV24-1; j_gene: TRBJ2-3; CDR3nt: TGTGCCACCAGTTTATCGAGCGGCGGCACAGATACGCAGTATTTT; CDR3aa: CATSLSSGGTDTQYF
d_gene: TRBD1; abundance: -; v_gene: TRBV30; j_gene: TRBJ2-5; CDR3nt: TGTGCCTGGGGGGGTGGGACAGGGTCTCAAGAGACCCAGTACTTC; CDR3aa: CAWGGGTGSQETQYF
d_gene: TRBD2; abundance: -; v_gene: TRBV2; j_gene: TRBJ2-1; CDR3nt: TGTGCCAGCAGTGTTGAAGGACTAGGTAAACAGTTCTTC; CDR3aa: CASSVEGLGKQFF
d_gene: TRBD1; abundance: -; v_gene: TRBV4-1; j_gene: TRBJ2-3; CDR3nt: TGCGCCAGCAGCCAGAACAGGGGGCTTTCAGATACGCAGTATTTT; CDR3aa: CASSQNRGLSDTQYF
d_gene: TRBD1; abundance: -; v_gene: TRBV5-1; j_gene: TRBJ2-5; CDR3nt: TGCGCCAGCAGCTTGGGGGGACAGGGTGCGGAGACCCAGTACTTC; CDR3aa: CASSLGGQGAETQYF
d_gene: TRBD2; abundance: -; v_gene: TRBV25-1; j_gene: TRBJ2-5; CDR3nt: TGTGCCAGCAGTGAGGGGGGACTAGTGGCCGAGACCCAGTACTTC; CDR3aa: CASSEGGLVAETQYF
d_gene: -; abundance: -; v_gene: TRBV5-1; j_gene: TRBJ2-3; CDR3nt: TGCGCCAGCAGCTTGTCAGATGTGACAGATACGCAGTATTTT; CDR3aa: CASSLSDVTDTQYF
d_gene: -; abundance: -; v_gene: TRBV5-6; j_gene: TRBJ1-1; CDR3nt: TGTGCCAGCAGCTTGGTGGGGACACCGAACACTGAAGCTTTCTTT; CDR3aa: CASSLVGTPNTEAFF
d_gene: -; abundance: -; v_gene: TRBV19; j_gene: TRBJ1-1; CDR3nt: TGTGCCAGTAGTATAGGTCAGGAGAACACTGAAGCTTTCTTT; CDR3aa: CASSIGQENTEAFF
d_gene: TRBD2; abundance: -; v_gene: TRBV6-5; j_gene: TRBJ2-7; CDR3nt: TGTGCCAGCAGAAAATGGAGGGAGGGCTCCGAGCAGTACTTC; CDR3aa: CASRKWREGSEQYF
d_gene: -; abundance: once; v_gene: TRBV6-1; j_gene: TRBJ1-1; CDR3nt: TGTGCCAGCAGTGAAGCGGCTGGGGGAGGCACTGAAGCTTTCTTT; CDR3aa: CASSEAAGGGTEAFF
d_gene: -; abundance: -; v_gene: TRBV28; j_gene: TRBJ1-6; CDR3nt: TGTGCCAGCAGCCTACAGAATTCACCCCTCCACTTT; CDR3aa: CASSLQNSPLHF
d_gene: TRBD1; abundance: -; v_gene: TRBV6-1; j_gene: TRBJ1-5; CDR3nt: TGTGCCAGCAGTGGCCGGGGACAGGGGGCTCTAGAGCCCCAGCATTTT; CDR3aa: CASSGRGQGALEPQHF
d_gene: -; abundance: -; v_gene: TRBV3-1/TRBV3-2; j_gene: TRBJ2-1; CDR3nt: TGTGCCAGCAGCCGACAGGACAATGAGCAGTTCTTC; CDR3aa: CASSRQDNEQFF
d_gene: -; abundance: -; v_gene: TRBV5-1; j_gene: TRBJ1-1; CDR3nt: TGCGCCAGCAGCTGGGAGGGGGTAAACACTGAAGCTTTCTTT; CDR3aa: CASSWEGVNTEAFF
d_gene: -; abundance: -; v_gene: TRBV2; j_gene: TRBJ1-2; CDR3nt: TGTGCCAGCAGGCCTGGGAACAGGGTGTCCTACACCTTC; CDR3aa: CASRPGNRVSYTF
d_gene: -; abundance: few; v_gene: TRBV4-1; j_gene: TRBJ2-5; CDR3nt: TGCGCCAGCAGCCCCCGGCAGGGCGGCCCCTTAGAGACCCAGTACTTC; CDR3aa: CASSPRQGGPLETQYF
d_gene: -; abundance: -; v_gene: TRBV19; j_gene: TRBJ2-3; CDR3nt: TGTGCCAGTAGTACTGACTGGGCGCAGTATTTT; CDR3aa: CASSTDWAQYF
d_gene: -; abundance: -; v_gene: TRBV5-1; j_gene: TRBJ1-1; CDR3nt: TGCGCCAGCAGCTTGGCCGACATGAACACTGAAGCTTTCTTT; CDR3aa: CASSLADMNTEAFF
d_gene: -; abundance: once; v_gene: TRBV6-4; j_gene: TRBJ2-1; CDR3nt: TGTGCCAGCAGTGACTCAAACAGGGAAGTCAATGAGCAGTTCTTC; CDR3aa: CASSDSNREVNEQFF
d_gene: -; abundance: -; v_gene: TRBV7-2; j_gene: TRBJ2-7; CDR3nt: TGTGCCAGCAGCTTAGCTACAGGGTCGGCCTACGAGCAGTACTTC; CDR3aa: CASSLATGSAYEQYF
d_gene: -; abundance: -; v_gene: TRBV2; j_gene: TRBJ1-1; CDR3nt: TGTGCCAGCTGCGCGGGGCAGCGACACACTGAAGCTTTCTTT; CDR3aa: CASCAGQRHTEAFF
d_gene: -; abundance: -; v_gene: TRBV5-5; j_gene: TRBJ1-2; CDR3nt: TGTGCCAGCAGCTCCGCGGCCCAGCCCTATGGCTACACCTTC; CDR3aa: CASSSAAQPYGYTF
d_gene: TRBD1; abundance: -; v_gene: TRBV7-2; j_gene: TRBJ2-3; CDR3nt: TGTGCCAGCAGCTTGTTCACAGGGGGCCAAGATACGCAGTATTTT; CDR3aa: CASSLFTGGQDTQYF
d_gene: TRBD1; abundance: -; v_gene: TRBV5-1; j_gene: TRBJ1-2; CDR3nt: TGCGCCAGCAGTCTGGACAGGGCCCGGGATGGCTACACCTTC; CDR3aa: CASSLDRARDGYTF
d_gene: -; abundance: -; v_gene: TRBV28; j_gene: TRBJ1-1; CDR3nt: TGTGCCAGCAGTTCGCCCGAGGGTAGGCGGACTGAAGCTTTCTTT; CDR3aa: CASSSPEGRRTEAFF
d_gene: TRBD1; abundance: -; v_gene: TRBV7-2; j_gene: TRBJ2-1; CDR3nt: TGTGCCAGCAGCCTAGGGACAGACTACAATGAGCAGTTCTTC; CDR3aa: CASSLGTDYNEQFF
d_gene: -; abundance: few; v_gene: TRBV15; j_gene: TRBJ1-5; CDR3nt: TGTGCCACCGAAACAGGTGACGGCAATCAGCCCCAGCATTTT; CDR3aa: CATETGDGNQPQHF
d_gene: -; abundance: -; v_gene: TRBV6-4; j_gene: TRBJ2-1; CDR3nt: TGTGCCAGCAGTCCTTCCCCGGAGAGTTACAATGAGCAGTTCTTC; CDR3aa: CASSPSPESYNEQFF
d_gene: TRBD1; abundance: -; v_gene: TRBV18; j_gene: TRBJ1-5; CDR3nt: TGTGCCAGCTCACCAGGGACAGGGTTGGATCAGCCCCAGCATTTT; CDR3aa: CASSPGTGLDQPQHF
d_gene: -; abundance: -; v_gene: TRBV5-1; j_gene: TRBJ1-3; CDR3nt: TGCGCCAGCAGCTTCCAGGGGCTAAGAACTGGAAACACCATATATTTT; CDR3aa: CASSFQGLRTGNTIYF
d_gene: TRBD1; abundance: -; v_gene: TRBV29-1; j_gene: TRBJ2-3; CDR3nt: TGCAGCGTGGGGACAGGGGGTGAAGATACGCAGTATTTT; CDR3aa: CSVGTGGEDTQYF
d_gene: TRBD2; abundance: -; v_gene: TRBV5-4; j_gene: TRBJ2-1; CDR3nt: TGTGCCAGCAGCCCGACTACAGGACTAGACAGCTCCTACAATGAGCAGTTCTTC; CDR3aa: CASSPTTGLDSSYNEQFF
d_gene: -; abundance: -; v_gene: TRBV3-1/TRBV3-2; j_gene: TRBJ2-5; CDR3nt: TGTGCCAGCAGCCAACAGACTAGCCAAGAGACCCAGTACTTC; CDR3aa: CASSQQTSQETQYF
d_gene: -; abundance: -; v_gene: TRBV3-1/TRBV3-2; j_gene: TRBJ1-2; CDR3nt: TGTGCCAGCAGCCAAGCTAAGGCCTCGGGGGGCTACACCTTC; CDR3aa: CASSQAKASGGYTF
d_gene: -; abundance: -; v_gene: TRBV7-9; j_gene: TRBJ2-3; CDR3nt: TGTGCCAGCAGGTTGGGACTTCCCACAGATACGCAGTATTTT; CDR3aa: CASRLGLPTDTQYF
d_gene: TRBD1; abundance: -; v_gene: TRBV14; j_gene: TRBJ1-6; CDR3nt: TGTGCCAGCAGCCAAGATCCGGGACAGGGATATAATTCACCCCTCCACTTT; CDR3aa: CASSQDPGQGYNSPLHF
d_gene: TRBD1; abundance: -; v_gene: TRBV5-6; j_gene: TRBJ2-7; CDR3nt: TGTGCCAGCAGCTTGGGGGACAGGGCGTCCTACGAGCAGTACTTC; CDR3aa: CASSLGDRASYEQYF
d_gene: TRBD1; abundance: -; v_gene: TRBV6-5; j_gene: TRBJ2-7; CDR3nt: TGTGCCAGCAGTTCCCCCGGGACAGGTTACGAGCAGTACTTC; CDR3aa: CASSSPGTGYEQYF